This T cell receptor (beta chain) emerged from a study of a mutant IDH1 vaccine in newly diagnosed glioma. Time point reported: baseline, week 1 (first vaccination visit). The treatment was: pre-vaccination baseline after standard-of-care therapy. Details on this clone: Its antigen is currently unknown.

Measured with immunoSEQ multiplex PCR; TCRdb has only the in-frame clones, and not every one. The table lists tens of thousands of clones, 65% to 80% of them singletons. Germline V gene lookup returns CDR1 MGHRA and CDR2 YSYEKL. The CDR3 consists of 14 residues. Trimming took 5 bases from V and 2 from J; bases not matched to a gene: 5. Points from the study as a whole: Immune responses arising from the vaccine appeared in more than 80% of patients.

The chain employs TRBV4-1 and TRBJ2-7, with 8 bases fitting TRBD2. This sample comprised PBMCs, obtained from a glioma patient treated with radiotherapy, temozolomide or both. The source of this sequence is a woman in her 40s with glioma. CDR3 nucleotides: TGCGCCAGCAGCTATGCGGGGGGTCCCTACGAGCAGTACTTC. As protein: CASSYAGGPYEQYF.